This T cell receptor (beta chain) was identified during a study of identical twins (dated by TCRdb to 2016 to 2017). Regarding the research as a whole: To test whether fetal clonotypes persist, the study used deep sequencing on TCR alpha and beta repertoires from monozygotic twins, unrelated adults of various ages, and cord blood. Replicate twin experiments were performed at different times using different library preparation protocols to rule out contamination.

Library construction relied on 5' RACE. The listed sequencing device is Illumina HiSeq 2000. Template switching added a universal primer binding site, and the final cDNA carried a unique molecular identifier that allowed TCR cDNA molecules to be counted accurately. Specific primers in the conserved constant-segment region were used to synthesize first-strand cDNA for the TCR alpha and beta chains. Each cDNA library was double barcoded, with a SMART-Mk sample barcode plus Illumina barcodes, to control for contamination. TruSeq adapter sequences and Illumina sample barcodes were added in two successive PCR steps. The TCR alpha and beta cDNA libraries were sequenced on the Illumina HiSeq platform using custom primers. From the authors' description of their analysis: MiGEC was used to process raw reads and extract unique molecular identifiers, and MiXCR was used to find CDR3 positions. For each individual, recombination models were inferred using an EM algorithm with the repgenHMM and IGoR tools. The analysis of shared clonotypes was done with the tcR package in R, with sharing normalized by the product of cloneset sizes. Out-of-frame nonproductive sequences were analyzed to study raw recombination free of thymic and clonal selection effects. In-frame beta chains were kept once TCRdb had trimmed the public reads at Q25 with fastp and called clones with MiXCR. Each entry merges the rows of one CDR3 protein and shows their most common DNA and genes. TCRdb, not the authors, supplied the V and J calls. The sample table contains 450,000 or so distinct CDR3 sequences; only one count was recorded for 13% to 15% of them. 0.5% to 0.65% of the sample is taken by the ten largest.

Details on this clonotype: The specificity of this receptor is unknown. Per-base quality was not reported, and no clone a single base away is much larger than it.

The research as a whole found: The excess sharing between twins in beta out-of-frame sequences was weaker because fewer shared sequences reduced the signal-to-noise ratio. In monozygotic twins, recombination models systematically underestimated out-of-frame TCR alpha sharing, but the models matched the sharing seen between unrelated individuals. Conclusions relied on cross-sectional statistical analysis, since the same donors could not be followed over many years. Abundant cord blood beta clonotypes had fewer insertions, young adult naive repertoires showed a similar but weaker trend, and memory repertoires showed no such trend. Out-of-frame TCR alpha sequences shared between twins showed an excess of low generation-probability sequences compared with coincidental sharing between unrelated individuals. Invariant T cells such as MAIT and iNKT could partly confound zero-insertion analyses, though diverse VJ usage argued against this for most clonotypes.

All donors were healthy Caucasians. The twin cohort consisted of three pairs of female monozygotic twins, all aged roughly 18 to 30 years. Positive isolation kits from Invitrogen were used to isolate the CD4+ and CD8+ T cell populations. From the cysteine through the phenylalanine, the CDR3 covers 14 amino acids. Only CDR3 DNA is held: 42 bases, read in frame from base 1. The V end gives up 6 bases and the J end 3 bases, leaving 8 bases in the junction not matched to a gene. In the germline V gene, CDR1 corresponds to SNHLY and CDR2 to FYNNEI. This same sample was also part of a study on yellow fever vaccine responses in identical twins. Per the second study: According to the authors, the vaccine-induced T cell response in identical twins seemed to be partly convergent and partly specific to each individual. Focusing on identical twins, the study followed the T cell clones that responded to the vaccine, and did so with precision.

Recombination joined TRBV2 with TRBJ2-7; 7 middle bases align to TRBD1. Sequencing was done on a sample of CD4+ T cells sorted from blood. The origin of this receptor is a young woman in good health. The sequence in DNA is TGTGCCAGCAGGATACAGGGGATCTTCTACGAGCAGTACTTC. It specifies CASRIQGIFYEQYF.